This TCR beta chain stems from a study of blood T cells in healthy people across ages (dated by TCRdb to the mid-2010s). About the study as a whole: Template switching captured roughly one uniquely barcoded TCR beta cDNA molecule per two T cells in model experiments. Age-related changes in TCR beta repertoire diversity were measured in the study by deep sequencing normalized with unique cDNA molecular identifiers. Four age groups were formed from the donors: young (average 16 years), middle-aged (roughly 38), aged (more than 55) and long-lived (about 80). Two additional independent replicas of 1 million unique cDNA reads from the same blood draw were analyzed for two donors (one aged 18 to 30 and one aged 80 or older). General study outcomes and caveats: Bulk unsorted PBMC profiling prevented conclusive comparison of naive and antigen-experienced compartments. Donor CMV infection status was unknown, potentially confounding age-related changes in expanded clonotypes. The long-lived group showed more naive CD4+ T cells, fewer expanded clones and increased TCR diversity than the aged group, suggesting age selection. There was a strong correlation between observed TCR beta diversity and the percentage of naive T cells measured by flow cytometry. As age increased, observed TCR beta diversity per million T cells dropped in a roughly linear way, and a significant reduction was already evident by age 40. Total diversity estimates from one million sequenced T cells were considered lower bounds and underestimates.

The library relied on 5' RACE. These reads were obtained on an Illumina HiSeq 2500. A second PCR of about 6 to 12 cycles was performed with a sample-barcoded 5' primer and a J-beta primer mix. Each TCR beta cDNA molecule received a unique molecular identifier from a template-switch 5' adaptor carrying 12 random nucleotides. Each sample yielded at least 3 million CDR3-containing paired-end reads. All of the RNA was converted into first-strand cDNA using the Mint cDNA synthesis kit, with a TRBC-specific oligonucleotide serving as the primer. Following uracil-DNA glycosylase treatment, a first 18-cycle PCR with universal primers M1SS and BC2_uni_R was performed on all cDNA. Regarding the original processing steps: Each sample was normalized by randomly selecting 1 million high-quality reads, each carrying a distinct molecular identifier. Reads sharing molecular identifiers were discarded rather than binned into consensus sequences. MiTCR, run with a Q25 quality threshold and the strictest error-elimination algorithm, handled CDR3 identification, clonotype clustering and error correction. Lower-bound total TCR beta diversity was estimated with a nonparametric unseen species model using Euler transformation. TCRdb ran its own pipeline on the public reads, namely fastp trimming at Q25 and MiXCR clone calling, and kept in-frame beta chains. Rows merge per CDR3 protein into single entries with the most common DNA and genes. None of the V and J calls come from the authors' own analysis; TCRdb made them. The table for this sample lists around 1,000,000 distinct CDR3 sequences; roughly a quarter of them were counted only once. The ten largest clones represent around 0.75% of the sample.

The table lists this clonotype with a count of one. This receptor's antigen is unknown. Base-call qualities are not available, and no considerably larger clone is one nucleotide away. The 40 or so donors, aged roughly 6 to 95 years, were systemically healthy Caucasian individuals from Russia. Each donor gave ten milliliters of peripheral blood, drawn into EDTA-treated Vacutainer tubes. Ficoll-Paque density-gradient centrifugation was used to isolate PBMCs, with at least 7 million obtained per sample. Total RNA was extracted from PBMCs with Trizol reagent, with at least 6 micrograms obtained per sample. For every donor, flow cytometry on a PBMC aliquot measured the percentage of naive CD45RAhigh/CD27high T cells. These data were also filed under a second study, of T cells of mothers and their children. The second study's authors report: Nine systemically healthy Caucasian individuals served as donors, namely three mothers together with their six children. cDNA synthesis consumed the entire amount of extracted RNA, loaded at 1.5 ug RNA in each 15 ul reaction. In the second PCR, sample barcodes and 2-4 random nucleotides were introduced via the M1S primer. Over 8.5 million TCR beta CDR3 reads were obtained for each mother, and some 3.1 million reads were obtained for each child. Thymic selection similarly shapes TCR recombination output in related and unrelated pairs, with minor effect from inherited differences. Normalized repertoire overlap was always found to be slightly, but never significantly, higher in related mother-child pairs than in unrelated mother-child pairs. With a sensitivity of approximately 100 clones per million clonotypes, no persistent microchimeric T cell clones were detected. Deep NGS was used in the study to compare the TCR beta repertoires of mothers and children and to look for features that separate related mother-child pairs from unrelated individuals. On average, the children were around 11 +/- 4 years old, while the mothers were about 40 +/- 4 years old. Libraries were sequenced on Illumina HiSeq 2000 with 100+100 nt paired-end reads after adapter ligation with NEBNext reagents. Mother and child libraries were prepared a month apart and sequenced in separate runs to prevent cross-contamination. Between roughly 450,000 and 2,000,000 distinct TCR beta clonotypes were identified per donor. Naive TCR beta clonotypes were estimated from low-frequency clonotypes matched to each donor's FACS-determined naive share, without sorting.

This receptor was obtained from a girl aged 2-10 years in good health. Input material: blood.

The DNA sequence is as follows: TGCGCCAGCAGCTTCGACTTACCGGGACAAGAGCCAAGGAACTATGGCTACACCTTC. Translation gives CASSFDLPGQEPRNYGYTF. This chain joins TRBV5-1 to TRBJ1-2, with TRBD1 tentatively as D gene (6 bases match). Counted from cysteine to phenylalanine, this CDR3 has 19 amino acids. CDR3 DNA is the only sequence kept; it has 57 bases, read in frame from the first base. Deletion took 2 bases off V and 2 bases off J, with a span of 25 bases between the germline ends. The germline V gene encodes CDR1 SGHRS and CDR2 YFSETQ.